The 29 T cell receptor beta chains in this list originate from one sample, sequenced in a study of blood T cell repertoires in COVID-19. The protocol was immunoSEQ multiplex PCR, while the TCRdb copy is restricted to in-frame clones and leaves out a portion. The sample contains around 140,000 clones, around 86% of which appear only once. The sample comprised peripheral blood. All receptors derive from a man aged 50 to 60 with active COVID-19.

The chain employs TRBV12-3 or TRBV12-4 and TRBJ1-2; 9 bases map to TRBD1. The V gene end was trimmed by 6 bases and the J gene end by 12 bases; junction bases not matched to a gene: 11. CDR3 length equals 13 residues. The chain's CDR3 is CASRVPGQGLNTF. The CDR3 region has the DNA TGTGCCAGCAGAGTCCCGGGACAGGGATTAAACACCTTC.

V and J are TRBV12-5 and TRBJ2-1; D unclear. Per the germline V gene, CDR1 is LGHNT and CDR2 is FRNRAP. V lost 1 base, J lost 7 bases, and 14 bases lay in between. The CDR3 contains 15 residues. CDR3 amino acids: CASGLAKLLKNEQFF. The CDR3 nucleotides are TGTGCTAGTGGTTTGGCCAAGCTTTTAAAAAATGAGCAGTTCTTC.

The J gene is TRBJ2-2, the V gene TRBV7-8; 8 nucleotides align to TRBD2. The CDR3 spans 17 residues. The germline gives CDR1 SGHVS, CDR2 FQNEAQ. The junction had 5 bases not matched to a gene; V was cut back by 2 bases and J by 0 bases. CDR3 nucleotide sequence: TGTGCCAGCAGCTTACGTCCGGGACTAGCGAACACCGGGGAGCTGTTTTTT. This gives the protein CASSLRPGLANTGELFF.

CDR3 sequence reads: CASSVGLENSPLHF. The CDR3 DNA reads as TGTGCCAGCAGTGTAGGACTTGAGAATTCACCCCTCCACTTT. This sequence joins TRBV2 and TRBJ1-6; the D is unclear. The CDR3 spans 14 residues. The germline V and J ends were trimmed by 4 bases and 7 bases, with 11 bases remaining between them. Per germline, CDR1 SNHLY and CDR2 FYNNEI.

The CDR3 here is CASSLELGLTTEQYF. In nucleotides, the CDR3 is TGTGCCAGCAGCTTAGAGCTCGGACTAACGACCGAGCAGTACTTC. The chain carries TRBV7-2 and TRBJ2-7; D possibly corresponds to TRBD2 (6 bases). Germline V gene sequence: CDR1 SGHTA, CDR2 FQGNSA. The CDR3 is 15 residues long. The V and J ends lost 1 base and 6 bases respectively, with 16 bases between them.

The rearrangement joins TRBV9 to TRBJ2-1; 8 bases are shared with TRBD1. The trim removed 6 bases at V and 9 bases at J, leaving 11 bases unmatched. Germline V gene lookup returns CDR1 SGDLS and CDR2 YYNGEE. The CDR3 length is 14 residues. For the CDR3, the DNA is TGTGCCAGCAAGGAACAGGGGGACTTAGGTGAGCAGTTCTTC. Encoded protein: CASKEQGDLGEQFF. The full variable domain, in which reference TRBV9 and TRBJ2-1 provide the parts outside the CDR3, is DSGVTQTPKHLITATGQRVTLRCSPRSGDLSVYWYQQSLDQGLQFLIQYYNGEERAKGNILERFSAQQFPDLHSELNLSSLELGDSALYFCASKEQGDLGEQFFGPGTRLTVL.

The CDR3 DNA is TGCAGTGCTAGAGGTAGCGGGGAGCAGTACTTC. Translation gives CSARGSGEQYF. This chain uses TRBV20-1 with TRBJ2-7; 7 positions agree with TRBD2. V dropped 1 base and J dropped 7; count of bases not matched to a gene: 1. The CDR3 is made up of 11 amino acids. The V gene's germline CDR1 is DFQATT and CDR2 SNEGSKA (reference sequence).

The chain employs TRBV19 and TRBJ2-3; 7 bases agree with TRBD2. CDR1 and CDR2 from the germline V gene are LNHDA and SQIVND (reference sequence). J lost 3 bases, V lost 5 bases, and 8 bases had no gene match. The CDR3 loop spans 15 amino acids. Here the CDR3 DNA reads TGTGCCAGTAGTCTCGGACTAGTGAGGACAGATACGCAGTATTTT. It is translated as CASSLGLVRTDTQYF.

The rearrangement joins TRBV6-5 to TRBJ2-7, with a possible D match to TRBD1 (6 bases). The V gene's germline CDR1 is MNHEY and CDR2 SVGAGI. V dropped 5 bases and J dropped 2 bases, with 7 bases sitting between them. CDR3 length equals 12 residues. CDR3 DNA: TGTGCCAGCAGTCAGGGGCCCTACGAGCAGTACTTC. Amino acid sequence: CASSQGPYEQYF.

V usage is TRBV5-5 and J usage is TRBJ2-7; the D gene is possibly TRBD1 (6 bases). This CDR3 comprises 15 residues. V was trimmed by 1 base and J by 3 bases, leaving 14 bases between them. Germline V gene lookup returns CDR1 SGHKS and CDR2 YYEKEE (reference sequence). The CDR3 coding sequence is TGTGCCAGCAGCTTGAAAGGACAGTCGGACTACGAGCAGTACTTC. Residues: CASSLKGQSDYEQYF. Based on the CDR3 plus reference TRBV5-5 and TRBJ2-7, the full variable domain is DAGVTQSPTHLIKTRGQQVTLRCSPISGHKSVSWYQQVLGQGPQFIFQYYEKEERGRGNFPDRFSARQFPNYSSELNVNALLLGDSALYLCASSLKGQSDYEQYFGPGTRLTVT.

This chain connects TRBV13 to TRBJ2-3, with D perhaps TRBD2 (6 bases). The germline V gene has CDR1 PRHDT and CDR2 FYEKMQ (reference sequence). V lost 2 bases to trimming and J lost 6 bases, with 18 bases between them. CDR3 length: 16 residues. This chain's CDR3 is CASSLSASAGPDTQYF. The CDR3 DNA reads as TGTGCCAGCAGCTTATCGGCTAGCGCTGGTCCGGATACGCAGTATTTT.

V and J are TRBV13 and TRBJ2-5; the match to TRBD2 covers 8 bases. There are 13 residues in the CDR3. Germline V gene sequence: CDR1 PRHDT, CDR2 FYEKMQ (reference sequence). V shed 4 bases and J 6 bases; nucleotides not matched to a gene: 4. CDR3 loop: CASSSGLVKTQYF. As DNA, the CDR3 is TGTGCCAGCAGCTCGGGACTAGTGAAGACCCAGTACTTC.

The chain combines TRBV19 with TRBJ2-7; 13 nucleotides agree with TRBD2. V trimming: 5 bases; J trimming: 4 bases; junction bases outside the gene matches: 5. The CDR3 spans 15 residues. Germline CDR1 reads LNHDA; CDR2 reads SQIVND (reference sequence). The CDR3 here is CASSPGLAGYYEQYF. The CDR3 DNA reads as TGTGCCAGTAGTCCGGGACTAGCGGGATATTACGAGCAGTACTTC.

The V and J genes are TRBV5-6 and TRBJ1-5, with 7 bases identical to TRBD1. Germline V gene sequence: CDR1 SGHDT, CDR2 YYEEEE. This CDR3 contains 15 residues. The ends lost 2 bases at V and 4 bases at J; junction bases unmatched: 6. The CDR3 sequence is CASSFKGALNQPQHF. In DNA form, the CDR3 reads TGTGCCAGCAGCTTCAAGGGGGCTCTTAATCAGCCCCAGCATTTT.

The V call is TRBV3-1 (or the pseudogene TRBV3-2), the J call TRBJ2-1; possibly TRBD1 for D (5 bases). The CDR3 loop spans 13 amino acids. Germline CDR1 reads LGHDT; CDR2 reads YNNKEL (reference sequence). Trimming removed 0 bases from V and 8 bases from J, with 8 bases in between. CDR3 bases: TGTGCCAGCAGCCAAGAAGGGGTTCATGAGCAGTTCTTC. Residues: CASSQEGVHEQFF.

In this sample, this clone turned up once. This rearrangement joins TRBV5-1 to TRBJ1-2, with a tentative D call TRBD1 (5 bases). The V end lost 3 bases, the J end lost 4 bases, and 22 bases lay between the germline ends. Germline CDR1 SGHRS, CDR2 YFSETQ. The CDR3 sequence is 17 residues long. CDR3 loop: CASSSGEGPSGVYGYTF. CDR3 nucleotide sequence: TGCGCCAGCAGCTCCGGGGAGGGGCCTTCGGGGGTCTATGGCTACACCTTC.

The CDR3: CASSDGGARDTQYF. CDR3 nucleotides: TGCGCCAGCAGCGACGGGGGGGCTCGGGATACGCAGTATTTT. This chain joins TRBV5-1 and TRBJ2-3, with TRBD2 matching 8 bases. CDR1 is SGHRS and CDR2 is YFSETQ in the germline V gene. This CDR3 has 14 residues. Trimming cost V 4 bases and J 6 bases; bases outside gene matches: 7.

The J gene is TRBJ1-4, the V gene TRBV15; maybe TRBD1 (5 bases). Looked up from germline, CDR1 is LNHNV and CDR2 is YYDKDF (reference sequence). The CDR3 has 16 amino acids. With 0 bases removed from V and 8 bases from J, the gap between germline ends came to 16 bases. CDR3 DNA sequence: TGTGCCACCAGCAGAGATACGAGGCAGGGTGGAGAAAAACTGTTTTTT. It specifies CATSRDTRQGGEKLFF.

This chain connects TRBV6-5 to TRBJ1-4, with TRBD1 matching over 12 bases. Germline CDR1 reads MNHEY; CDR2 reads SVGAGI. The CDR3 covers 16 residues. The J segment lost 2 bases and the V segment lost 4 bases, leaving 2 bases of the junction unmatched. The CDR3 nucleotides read TGTGCCAGCAGTTTCGGGACAGGGGGCACTAATGAAAAACTGTTTTTT. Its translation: CASSFGTGGTNEKLFF.

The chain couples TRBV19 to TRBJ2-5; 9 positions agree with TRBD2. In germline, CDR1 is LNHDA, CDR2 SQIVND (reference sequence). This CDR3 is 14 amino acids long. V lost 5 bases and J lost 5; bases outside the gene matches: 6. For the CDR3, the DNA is TGTGCCAGTAGTCGGACTAGCGACGGTGAGACCCAGTACTTC. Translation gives CASSRTSDGETQYF.

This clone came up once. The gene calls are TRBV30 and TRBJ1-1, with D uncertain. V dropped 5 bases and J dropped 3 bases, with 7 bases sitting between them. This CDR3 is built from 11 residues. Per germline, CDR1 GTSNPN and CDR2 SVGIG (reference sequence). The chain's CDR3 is CAWSDYTEAFF. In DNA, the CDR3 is TGTGCCTGGTCGGACTACACTGAAGCTTTCTTT.

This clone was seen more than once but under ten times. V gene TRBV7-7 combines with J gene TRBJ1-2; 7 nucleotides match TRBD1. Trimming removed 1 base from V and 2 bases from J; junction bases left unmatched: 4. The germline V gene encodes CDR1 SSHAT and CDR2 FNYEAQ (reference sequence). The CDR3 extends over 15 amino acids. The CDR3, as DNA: TGTGCCAGCAGCTTAGACTGGACAGGCAACTATGGCTACACCTTC. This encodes CASSLDWTGNYGYTF.

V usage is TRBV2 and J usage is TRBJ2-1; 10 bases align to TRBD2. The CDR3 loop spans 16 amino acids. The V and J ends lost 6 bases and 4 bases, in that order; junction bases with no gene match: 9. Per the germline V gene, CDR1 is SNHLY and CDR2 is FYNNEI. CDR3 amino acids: CASRRFSGGLYNEQFF. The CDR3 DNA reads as TGTGCCAGCAGGAGATTTAGCGGGGGGCTTTACAATGAGCAGTTCTTC.

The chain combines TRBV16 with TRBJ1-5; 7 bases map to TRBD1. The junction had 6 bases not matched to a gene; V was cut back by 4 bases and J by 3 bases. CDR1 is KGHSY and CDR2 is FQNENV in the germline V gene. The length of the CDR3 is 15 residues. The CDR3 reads CASSRATGTNQPQHF. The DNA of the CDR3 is TGTGCCAGCAGCCGTGCGACAGGGACCAATCAGCCCCAGCATTTT.

CDR3 DNA: TGTGCCAGCAGCTTAGGGCTTACCTCTAGCAACAATGAGCAGTTCTTC. This gives the protein CASSLGLTSSNNEQFF. The rearrangement links TRBV7-2 to TRBJ2-1; D might be TRBD2 (5 bases). V was trimmed by 1 base and J by 5 bases, leaving 15 bases between them. This CDR3 is built from 16 residues. The germline V gene encodes CDR1 SGHTA and CDR2 FQGNSA. Using reference TRBV7-2 and TRBJ2-1 for the parts outside the CDR3, the full variable domain is GAGVSQSPSNKVTEKGKDVELRCDPISGHTALYWYRQSLGQGLEFLIYFQGNSAPDKSGLPSDRFSAERTGGSVSTLTIQRTQQEDSAVYLCASSLGLTSSNNEQFFGPGTRLTVL.

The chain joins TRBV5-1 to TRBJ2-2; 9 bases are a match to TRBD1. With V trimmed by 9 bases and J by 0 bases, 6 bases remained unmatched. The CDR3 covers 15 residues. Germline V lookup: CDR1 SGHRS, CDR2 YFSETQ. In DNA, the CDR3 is TGCGCCACCCGGACAGGGGACCCGAACACCGGGGAGCTGTTTTTT. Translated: CATRTGDPNTGELFF.

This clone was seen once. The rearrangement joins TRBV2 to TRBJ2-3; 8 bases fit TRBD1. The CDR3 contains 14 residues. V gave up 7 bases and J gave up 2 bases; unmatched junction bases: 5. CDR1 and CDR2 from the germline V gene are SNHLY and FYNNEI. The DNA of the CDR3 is TGTGCCAGCATGCCAGGGGGCTCCACAGATACGCAGTATTTT. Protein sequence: CASMPGGSTDTQYF. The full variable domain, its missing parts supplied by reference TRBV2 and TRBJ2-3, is EPEVTQTPSHQVTQMGQEVILRCVPISNHLYFYWYRQILGQKVEFLVSFYNNEISEKSEIFDDQFSVERPDGSNFTLKIRSTKLEDSAMYFCASMPGGSTDTQYFGPGTRLTVL.

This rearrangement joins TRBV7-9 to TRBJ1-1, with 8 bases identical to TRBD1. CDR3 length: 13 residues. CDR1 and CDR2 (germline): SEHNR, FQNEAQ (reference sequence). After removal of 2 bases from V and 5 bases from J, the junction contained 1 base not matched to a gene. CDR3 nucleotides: TGTGCCAGCAGCTTAAACAGGGGGACTGAAGCTTTCTTT. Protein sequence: CASSLNRGTEAFF.

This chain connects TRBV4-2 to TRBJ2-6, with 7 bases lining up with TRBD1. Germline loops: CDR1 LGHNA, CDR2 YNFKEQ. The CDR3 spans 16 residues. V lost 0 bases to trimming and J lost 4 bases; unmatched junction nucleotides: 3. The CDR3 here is CASSQEPRGGANVLTF. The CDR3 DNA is TGTGCCAGCAGCCAAGAACCCAGGGGGGGGGCCAACGTCCTGACTTTC.